This TCR beta chain was obtained from a study of cytomegalovirus exposure and HLA in healthy donors. The CDR3 covers 15 residues. Looked up from germline, CDR1 is SGHAT and CDR2 is FQNNGV. Trimming cost V 5 bases and J 0 bases; bases outside gene matches: 6. Unrecorded immune exposure was likely among donors, who were nominally healthy when sampled. PCR involved 60 Vbeta and 13 Jbeta primers. Clones were sequenced by immunoSEQ multiplex PCR, and TCRdb holds only the in-frame ones, with some missing. The table shows 130,000 or so clones, with more than 65% occurring only once. The sample comprised PBMCs. This clonotype was obtained from a man aged 18-30 years in good health and CMV-seropositive. V usage is TRBV11-2 and J usage is TRBJ1-2, with 7 nucleotides matching TRBD1. The CDR3 bases are TGTGCCAGCAGCACCCACAGGGGAGCTAACTATGGCTACACCTTC. It specifies CASSTHRGANYGYTF.